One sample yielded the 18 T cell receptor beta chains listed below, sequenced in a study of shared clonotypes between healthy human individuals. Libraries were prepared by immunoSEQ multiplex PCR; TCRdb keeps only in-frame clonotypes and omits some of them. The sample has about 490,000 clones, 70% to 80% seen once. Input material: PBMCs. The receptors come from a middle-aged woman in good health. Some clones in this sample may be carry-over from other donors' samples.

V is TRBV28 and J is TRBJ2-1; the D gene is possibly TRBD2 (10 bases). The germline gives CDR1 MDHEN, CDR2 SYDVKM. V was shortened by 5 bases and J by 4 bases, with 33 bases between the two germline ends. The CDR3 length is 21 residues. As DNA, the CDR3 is TGTGCCAGCAGTCTCCGGTCCTTAGGGACAGGGTCTAGCGGGGGATACAATGAGCAGTTCTTC. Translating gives CASSLRSLGTGSSGGYNEQFF.

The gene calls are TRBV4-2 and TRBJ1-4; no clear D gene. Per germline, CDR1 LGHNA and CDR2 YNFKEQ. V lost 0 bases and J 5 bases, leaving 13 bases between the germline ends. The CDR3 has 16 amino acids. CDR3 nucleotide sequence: TGTGCCAGCAGCCAAGATTTAACAGTCTTCAATGAAAAACTGTTTTTT. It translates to CASSQDLTVFNEKLFF.

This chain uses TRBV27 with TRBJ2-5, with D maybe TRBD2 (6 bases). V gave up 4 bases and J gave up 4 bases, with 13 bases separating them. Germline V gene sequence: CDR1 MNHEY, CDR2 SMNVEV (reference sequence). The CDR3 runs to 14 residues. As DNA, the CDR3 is TGTGCCAGCAGTTCACGGGGGACGAGAGAGACCCAGTACTTC. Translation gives CASSSRGTRETQYF.

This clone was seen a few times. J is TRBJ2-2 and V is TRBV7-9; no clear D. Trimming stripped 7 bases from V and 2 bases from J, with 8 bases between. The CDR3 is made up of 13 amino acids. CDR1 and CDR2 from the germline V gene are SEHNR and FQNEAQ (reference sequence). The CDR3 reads CASKSINTGELFF. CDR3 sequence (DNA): TGTGCCAGCAAGTCCATAAACACCGGGGAGCTGTTTTTT.

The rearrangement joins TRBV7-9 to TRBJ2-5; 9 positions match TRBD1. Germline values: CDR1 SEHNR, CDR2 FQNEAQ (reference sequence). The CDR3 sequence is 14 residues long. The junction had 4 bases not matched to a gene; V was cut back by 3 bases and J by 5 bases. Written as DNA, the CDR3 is TGTGCCAGCAGCTTTGGGACAGGGAAGGAGACCCAGTACTTC. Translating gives CASSFGTGKETQYF.

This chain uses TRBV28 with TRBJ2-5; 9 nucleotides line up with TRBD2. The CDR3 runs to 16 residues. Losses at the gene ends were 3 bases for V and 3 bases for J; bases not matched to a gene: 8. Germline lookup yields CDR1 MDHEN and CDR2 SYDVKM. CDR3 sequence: CASSLGGSGREETQYF. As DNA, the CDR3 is TGTGCCAGCAGTTTGGGGGGTAGCGGGAGAGAAGAGACCCAGTACTTC.

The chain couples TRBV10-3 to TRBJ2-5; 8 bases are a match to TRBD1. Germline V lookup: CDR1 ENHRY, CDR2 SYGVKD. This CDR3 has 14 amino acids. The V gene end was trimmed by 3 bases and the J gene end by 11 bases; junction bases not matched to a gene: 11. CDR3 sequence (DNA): TGTGCCATCAGTGAACTACAGGGGGTATGGGAGCAGTACTTC. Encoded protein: CAISELQGVWEQYF.

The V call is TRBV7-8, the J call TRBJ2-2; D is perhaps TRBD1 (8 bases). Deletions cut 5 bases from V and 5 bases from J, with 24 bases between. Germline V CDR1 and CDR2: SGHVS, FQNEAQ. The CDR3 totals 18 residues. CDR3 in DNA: TGTGCCAGCAGCCCACCGGTCTACACAGGGGGAGGGACCGGGGAGCTGTTTTTT. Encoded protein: CASSPPVYTGGGTGELFF.

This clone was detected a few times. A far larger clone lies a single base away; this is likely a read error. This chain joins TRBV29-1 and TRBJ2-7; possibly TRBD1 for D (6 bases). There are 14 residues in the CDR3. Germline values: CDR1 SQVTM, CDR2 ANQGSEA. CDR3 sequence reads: CSVGTGQMNYGQYF. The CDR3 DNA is TGCAGCGTGGGGACGGGACAAATGAACTACGGGCAGTACTTC.

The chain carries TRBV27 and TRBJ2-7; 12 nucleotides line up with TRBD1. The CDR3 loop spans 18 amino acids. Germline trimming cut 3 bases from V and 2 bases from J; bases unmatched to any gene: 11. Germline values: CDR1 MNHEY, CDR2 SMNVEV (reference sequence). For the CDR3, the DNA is TGTGCCAGCAGTTTGGGGACAGGGGGCCGTAGGGGGCCCTACGAGCAGTACTTC. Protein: CASSLGTGGRRGPYEQYF.

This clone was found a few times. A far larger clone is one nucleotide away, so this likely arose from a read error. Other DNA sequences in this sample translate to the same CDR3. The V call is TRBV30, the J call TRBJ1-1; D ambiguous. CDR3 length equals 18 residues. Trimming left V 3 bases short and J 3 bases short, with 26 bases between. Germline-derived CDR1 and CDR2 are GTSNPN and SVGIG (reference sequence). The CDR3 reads CAWSASQVRRGSDTEAFF. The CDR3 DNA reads TGTGCCTGGAGCGCCTCCCAGGTCCGACGGGGATCGGACACTGAAGCTTTCTTT.

CDR3 amino acids: CASSAPGQGAKNIQYF. CDR3 sequence (DNA): TGCGCCAGCAGCGCACCGGGACAGGGTGCCAAAAACATTCAGTACTTC. The gene calls are TRBV5-1 and TRBJ2-4; 9 nucleotides align to TRBD1. The length of the CDR3 is 16 residues. In germline, CDR1 is SGHRS, CDR2 YFSETQ. The V gene end was trimmed by 4 bases and the J gene end by 1 base; junction bases not matched to a gene: 6.

The CDR3 bases are TGCAGCGTACCCAGGGACAGGACTTACAATGAGCAGTTCTTC. As protein: CSVPRDRTYNEQFF. The rearrangement joins TRBV29-1 to TRBJ2-1; 8 bases are shared with TRBD1. CDR1 and CDR2 from the germline V gene are SQVTM and ANQGSEA. V was pared by 6 bases and J by 4 bases, with 8 bases of the junction left unmatched. CDR3 length: 14 amino acids.

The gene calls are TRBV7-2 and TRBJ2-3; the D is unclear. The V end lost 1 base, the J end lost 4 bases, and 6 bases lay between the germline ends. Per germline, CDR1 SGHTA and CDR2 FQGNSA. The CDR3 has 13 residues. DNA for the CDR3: TGTGCCAGCAGCTTAGTGGCCCCAGATACGCAGTATTTT. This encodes CASSLVAPDTQYF. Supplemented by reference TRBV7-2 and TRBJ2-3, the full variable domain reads GAGVSQSPSNKVTEKGKDVELRCDPISGHTALYWYRQSLGQGLEFLIYFQGNSAPDKSGLPSDRFSAERTGGSVSTLTIQRTQQEDSAVYLCASSLVAPDTQYFGPGTRLTVL.

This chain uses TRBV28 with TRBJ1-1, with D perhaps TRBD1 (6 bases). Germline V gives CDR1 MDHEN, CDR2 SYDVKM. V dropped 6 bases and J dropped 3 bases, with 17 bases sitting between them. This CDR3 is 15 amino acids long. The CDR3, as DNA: TGTGCCAGCAGGCATAGGGGGGGCTGGGACACTGAAGCTTTCTTT. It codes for CASRHRGGWDTEAFF.

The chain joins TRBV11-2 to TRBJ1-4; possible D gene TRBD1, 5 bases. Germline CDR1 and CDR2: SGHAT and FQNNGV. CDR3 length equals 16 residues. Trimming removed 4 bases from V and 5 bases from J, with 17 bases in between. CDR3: CASSSTRGGENEKLFF. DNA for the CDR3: TGTGCCAGCAGCTCCACGCGGGGGGGAGAGAATGAAAAACTGTTTTTT. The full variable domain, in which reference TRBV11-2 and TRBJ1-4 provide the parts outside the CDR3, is EAGVAQSPRYKIIEKRQSVAFWCNPISGHATLYWYQQILGQGPKLLIQFQNNGVVDDSQLPKDRFSAERLKGVDSTLKIQPAKLEDSAVYLCASSSTRGGENEKLFFGSGTQLSVL.

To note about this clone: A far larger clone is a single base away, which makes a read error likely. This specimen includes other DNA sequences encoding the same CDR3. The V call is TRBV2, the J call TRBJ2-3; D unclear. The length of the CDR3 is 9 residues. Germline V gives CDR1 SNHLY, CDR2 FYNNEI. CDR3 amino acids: CASNGPQYF. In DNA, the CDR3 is TGCGCCAGCAACGGTCCGCAGTATTTT. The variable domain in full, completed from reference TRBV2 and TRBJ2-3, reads EPEVTQTPSHQVTQMGQEVILRCVPISNHLYFYWYRQILGQKVEFLVSFYNNEISEKSEIFDDQFSVERPDGSNFTLKIRSTKLEDSAMYFCASNGPQYFGPGTRLTVL.

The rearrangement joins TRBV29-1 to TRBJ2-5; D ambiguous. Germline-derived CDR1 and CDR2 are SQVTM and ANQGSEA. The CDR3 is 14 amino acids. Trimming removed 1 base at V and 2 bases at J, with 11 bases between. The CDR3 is CSVEGQSKQETQYF. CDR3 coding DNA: TGCAGCGTTGAAGGGCAGAGTAAACAAGAGACCCAGTACTTC.